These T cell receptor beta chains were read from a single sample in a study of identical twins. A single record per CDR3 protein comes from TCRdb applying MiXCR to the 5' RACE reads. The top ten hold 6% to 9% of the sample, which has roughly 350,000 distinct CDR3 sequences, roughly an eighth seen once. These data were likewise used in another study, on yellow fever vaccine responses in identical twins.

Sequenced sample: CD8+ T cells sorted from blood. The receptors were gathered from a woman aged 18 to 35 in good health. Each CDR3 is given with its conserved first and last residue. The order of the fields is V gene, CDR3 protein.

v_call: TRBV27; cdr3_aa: CASTEGPNTEAFF
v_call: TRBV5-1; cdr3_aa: CASSFGADLTYEQYF
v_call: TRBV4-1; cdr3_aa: CASSQDSGPQETQYF
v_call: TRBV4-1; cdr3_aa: CASSQDLDGYGYTF
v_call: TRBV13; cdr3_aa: CASSLSLLPSSYNEQFF
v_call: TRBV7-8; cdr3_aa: CASSETNLAGGPLRGEQYF
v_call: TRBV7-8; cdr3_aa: CASSSLAGVGEQFF
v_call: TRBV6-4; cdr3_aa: CASSEKREGYNEQFF
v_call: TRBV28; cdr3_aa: CASSLFQGAGQPQHF
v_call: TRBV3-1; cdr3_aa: CASSQDFAYSEQFF
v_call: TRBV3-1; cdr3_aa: CASSQDWTSGGSTDTQYF
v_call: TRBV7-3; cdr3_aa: CASSPGQVLNTEAFF
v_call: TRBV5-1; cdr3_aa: CASSLGADILSYNSPLHF
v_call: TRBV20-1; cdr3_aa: CSARDQVGQGRTDTQYF
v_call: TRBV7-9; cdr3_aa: CASSLSDIDEKLFF
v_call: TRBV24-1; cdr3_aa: CATSSGGGFAIHNEQFF
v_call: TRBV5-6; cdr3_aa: CASSLVRTGVADTQYF
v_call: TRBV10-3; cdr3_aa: CAISETLAGGSYEQYF
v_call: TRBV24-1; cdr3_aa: CATSDRTGPYNEQFF
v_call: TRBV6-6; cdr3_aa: CASIHNEQFF
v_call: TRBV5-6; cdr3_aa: CASSFGTEQFF
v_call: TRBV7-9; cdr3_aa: CASSLVDRELTDTQYF
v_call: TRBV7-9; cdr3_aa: CASSWRQGLSETQYF